A selection of T cell receptor beta chains follows, all from one sample in a study of CD8 T cells in ankylosing spondylitis. A single record per CDR3 protein comes from TCRdb applying MiXCR to the 5' RACE reads. There are 200,000 to 300,000 distinct CDR3 sequences in the sample; 8% to 9.5% occur only once, and nearly 7% lies in the top ten. Sequenced: blood, either unsorted or a sorted T cell fraction (not recorded which). The source is a male donor with ankylosing spondylitis or in good health (not recorded which). CDR3s include the opening cysteine and the closing phenylalanine or tryptophan. D genes are given only for firm matches. Size is omitted from some rows. Given values are once, few, many or a class for expanded clones.

j_call | v_call | d_call | clone_size | cdr3_aa | cdr3_nt
TRBJ1-1 | TRBV5-1 | TRBD1 | few | CASSIRQGAQYTEAFF | TGCGCCAGCAGCATCCGACAGGGGGCCCAGTACACTGAAGCTTTCTTT
TRBJ1-6 | TRBV3-1 | TRBD1 | many | CASSPEGQEYNSPLHF | TGTGCCAGCAGCCCAGAGGGACAGGAATACAATTCACCCCTCCACTTT
TRBJ2-1 | TRBV12-3/TRBV12-4 | NA | many | CASSFRVAELNEQFF | TGTGCCAGCAGTTTTAGGGTAGCGGAGCTCAATGAGCAGTTCTTC
TRBJ2-7 | TRBV3-1 | NA | many | CASSQAGEQYF | TGTGCCAGCAGCCAAGCGGGGGAGCAGTACTTC
TRBJ1-2 | TRBV5-5 | NA | many | CASSPGTRSFYGYTF | TGTGCCAGCAGCCCCGGGACAAGAAGCTTCTATGGCTACACCTTC
TRBJ1-3 | TRBV12-3/TRBV12-4 | TRBD1 | many | CASEGQPGNTIYF | TGTGCCAGCGAGGGACAGCCTGGAAACACCATATATTTT
TRBJ1-6 | TRBV7-3 | NA | NA | CASSLTRDTNSPLHF | TGTGCCAGCAGCTTAACTCGTGACACGAATTCACCCCTCCACTTT
TRBJ1-1 | TRBV7-9 | NA | NA | CASSLEGTYTEAFF | TGTGCCAGCAGCTTAGAGGGGACTTACACTGAAGCTTTCTTT
TRBJ2-5 | TRBV20-1 | TRBD2 | NA | CSARGGVGGEETQYF | TGCAGTGCTAGAGGAGGTGTCGGGGGGGAAGAGACCCAGTACTTC
TRBJ1-2 | TRBV20-1 | NA | many | CSAQSAGLGYTF | TGCAGTGCGCAGTCTGCGGGGTTGGGCTACACCTTC
TRBJ1-1 | TRBV29-1 | TRBD1 | many | CSVDVHVGGVRTEAFF | TGCAGCGTTGATGTTCATGTAGGGGGCGTGAGAACTGAAGCTTTCTTT
TRBJ1-2 | TRBV5-6 | NA | NA | CASSLRQGPTNYGYTF | TGTGCCAGCAGCTTACGGCAGGGGCCTACTAACTATGGCTACACCTTC
TRBJ2-1 | TRBV6-1 | TRBD2 | NA | CASSEEYWTSSYNEQFF | TGTGCCAGCAGTGAAGAGTACTGGACTAGCTCCTACAATGAGCAGTTCTTC
TRBJ2-7 | TRBV6-2/TRBV6-3 | NA | many | CASSYSLHEQYF | TGTGCCAGCAGTTACTCGTTGCACGAGCAGTACTTC
TRBJ2-2 | TRBV3-1 | TRBD1 | many | CASSTRDRGNTGELFF | TGTGCCAGCAGCACCCGGGACAGGGGAAACACCGGGGAGCTGTTTTTT
TRBJ2-5 | TRBV29-1 | TRBD2 | NA | CSVFLAGPQETQYF | TGCAGCGTTTTTCTAGCGGGGCCCCAAGAGACCCAGTACTTC
TRBJ2-2 | TRBV5-1 | TRBD1 | large | CASSFRGTGLNTGELFF | TGCGCCAGCAGCTTCAGGGGGACAGGGCTTAACACCGGGGAGCTGTTTTTT
TRBJ1-5 | TRBV7-2 | NA | NA | CASSFHSNQPQHF | TGTGCCAGCAGCTTCCACAGTAATCAGCCCCAGCATTTT
TRBJ1-5 | TRBV20-1 | TRBD1 | many | CSARDPATGMNQPQHF | TGCAGTGCTAGAGACCCAGCGACAGGGATGAATCAGCCCCAGCATTTT
TRBJ1-1 | TRBV7-9 | NA | many | CASSFLNSGYTEAFF | TGTGCCAGCAGCTTCCTTAATTCAGGCTACACTGAAGCTTTCTTT
TRBJ2-7 | TRBV20-1 | NA | many | CSARLSGLYEQYF | TGCAGTGCTCGATTATCGGGACTGTACGAGCAGTACTTC
TRBJ2-3 | TRBV7-6 | NA | many | CASSPAATDTQYF | TGTGCCAGCAGCCCAGCGGCCACAGATACGCAGTATTTT
TRBJ2-3 | TRBV10-2 | NA | few | CASSVRRESTDTQYF | TGCGCCAGCAGCGTTCGGCGGGAAAGCACAGATACGCAGTATTTT
TRBJ2-1 | TRBV11-2 | NA | NA | CASSSRGAGGWSTNNEQFF | TGTGCCAGCAGCTCGCGGGGGGCAGGGGGCTGGTCGACAAACAATGAGCAGTTCTTC
TRBJ1-6 | TRBV11-2 | NA | many | CASSLDFRVYSYNSPLHF | TGTGCCAGCAGCTTGGATTTCAGGGTTTACTCCTATAATTCACCCCTCCACTTT
TRBJ2-2 | TRBV7-3 | NA | many | CASSLEGAGELFF | TGTGCCAGCAGCTTAGAAGGAGCCGGGGAGCTGTTTTTT
TRBJ2-7 | TRBV29-1 | TRBD2 | many | CSVDLAGGPNEQYF | TGCAGCGTAGACTTAGCGGGAGGGCCGAACGAGCAGTACTTC
TRBJ2-7 | TRBV6-5 | TRBD2 | many | CASSYGASGYEQYF | TGTGCCAGCAGTTACGGTGCTAGCGGGTACGAGCAGTACTTC
TRBJ2-2 | TRBV7-2 | TRBD1 | few | CASSAPGQGEAGELFF | TGTGCCAGCAGCGCCCCGGGACAGGGGGAAGCCGGGGAGCTGTTTTTT
TRBJ2-1 | TRBV9 | TRBD2 | few | CASSVSGSNEQFF | TGTGCCAGCAGCGTTAGCGGGAGCAATGAGCAGTTCTTC
TRBJ2-7 | TRBV6-5 | TRBD2 | many | CASSWGRRFGRDAYEQYF | TGTGCCAGCAGTTGGGGGAGGAGATTTGGGAGGGACGCCTACGAGCAGTACTTC